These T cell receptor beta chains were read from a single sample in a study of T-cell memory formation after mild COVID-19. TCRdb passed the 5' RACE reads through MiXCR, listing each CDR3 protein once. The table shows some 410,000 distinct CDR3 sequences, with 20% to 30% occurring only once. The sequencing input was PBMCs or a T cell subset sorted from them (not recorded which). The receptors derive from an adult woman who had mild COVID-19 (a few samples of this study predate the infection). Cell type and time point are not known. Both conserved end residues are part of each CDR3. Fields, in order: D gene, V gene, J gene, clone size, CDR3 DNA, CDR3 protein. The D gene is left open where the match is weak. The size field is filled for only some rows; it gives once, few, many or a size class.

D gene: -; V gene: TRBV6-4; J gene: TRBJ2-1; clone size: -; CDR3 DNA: TGTGCCAGCAGGCCAGGAGGTCGGAACAATGAGCAGTTCTTC; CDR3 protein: CASRPGGRNNEQFF
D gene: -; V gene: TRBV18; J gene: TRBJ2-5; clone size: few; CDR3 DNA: TGTGCCAGCTCACCACCAACGACCCGGCGGGAGACCCAGTACTTC; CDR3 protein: CASSPPTTRRETQYF
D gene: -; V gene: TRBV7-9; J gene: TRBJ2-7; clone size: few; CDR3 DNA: TGTGCCAGCAGCTTGCCCGCTGACGAGCAGTACTTC; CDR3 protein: CASSLPADEQYF
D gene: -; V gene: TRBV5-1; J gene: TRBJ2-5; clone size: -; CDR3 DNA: TGCGCCAGCAGCTTGGAAGGGGAACAAGAGACCCAGTACTTC; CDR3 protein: CASSLEGEQETQYF
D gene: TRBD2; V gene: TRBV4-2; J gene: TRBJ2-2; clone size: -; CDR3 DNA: TGTGCCAGCAGCCAAGAGTCCCTAGCGGGACGAGAGCTGTTTTTT; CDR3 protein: CASSQESLAGRELFF
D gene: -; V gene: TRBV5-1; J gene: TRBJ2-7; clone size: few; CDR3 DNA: TGCGCCAGCAGCTCCTCGGTAGGACAAACCTACGAGCAGTACTTC; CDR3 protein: CASSSSVGQTYEQYF
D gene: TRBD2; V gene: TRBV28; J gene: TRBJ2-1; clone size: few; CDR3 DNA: TGTGCCAGCAATTCTCTAGCGGGGAGCTCCTACAATGAGCAGTTCTTC; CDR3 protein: CASNSLAGSSYNEQFF
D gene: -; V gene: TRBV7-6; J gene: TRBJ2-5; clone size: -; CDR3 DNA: TGTGCCAGCAGCTTAGGCCCAGTCGAAACCCAGTACTTC; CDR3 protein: CASSLGPVETQYF
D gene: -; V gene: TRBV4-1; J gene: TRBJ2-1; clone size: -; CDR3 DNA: TGCGCCAGCAGCCAAGAATGGACTGAGCAGTTCTTC; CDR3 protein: CASSQEWTEQFF
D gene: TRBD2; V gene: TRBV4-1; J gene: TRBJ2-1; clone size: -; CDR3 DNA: TGCGCCAGCAGCCAAGACCCAGCGGGGGACTACAATGAGCAGTTCTTC; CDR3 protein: CASSQDPAGDYNEQFF
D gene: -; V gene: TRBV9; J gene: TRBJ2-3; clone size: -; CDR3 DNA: TGTGCCAGCAGCGAAACCCATAGCACAGATACGCAGTATTTT; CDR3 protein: CASSETHSTDTQYF
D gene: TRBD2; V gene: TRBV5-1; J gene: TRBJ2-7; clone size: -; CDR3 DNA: TGCGCCAGCAGCCTGGGCCCCAGCGGGGTAAGCTCCTACGAGCAGTACTTC; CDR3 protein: CASSLGPSGVSSYEQYF
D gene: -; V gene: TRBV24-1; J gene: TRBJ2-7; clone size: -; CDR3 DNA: TGTGCCACCAGTGTCTCCGGAGGGGGCAAAGGCGAGCAGTACTTC; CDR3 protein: CATSVSGGGKGEQYF
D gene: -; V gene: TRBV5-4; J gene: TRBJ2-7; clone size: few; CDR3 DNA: TGTGCCAGCAGCGGGGAGGCCTCCGCCTACGAGCAGTACTTC; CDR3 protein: CASSGEASAYEQYF
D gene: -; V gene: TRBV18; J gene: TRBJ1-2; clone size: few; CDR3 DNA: TGTGCCAGCTCAGCGGACGGAACCCTCTATGGCTACACCTTC; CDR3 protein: CASSADGTLYGYTF
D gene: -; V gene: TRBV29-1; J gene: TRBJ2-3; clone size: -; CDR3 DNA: TGCAGCGTTGAAGGGCGGAGGAGCACAGATACGCAGTATTTT; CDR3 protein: CSVEGRRSTDTQYF
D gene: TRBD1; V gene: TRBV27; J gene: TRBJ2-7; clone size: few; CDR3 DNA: TGTGCCAGCAGTTACGGACAGGGTGGCTACGAGCAGTACTTC; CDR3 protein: CASSYGQGGYEQYF
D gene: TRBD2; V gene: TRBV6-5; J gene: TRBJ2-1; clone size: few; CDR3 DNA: TGTGCCAGCAGCCGCCTAACTAGCGGGAGGTCTCATGAGCAGTTCTTC; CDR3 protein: CASSRLTSGRSHEQFF
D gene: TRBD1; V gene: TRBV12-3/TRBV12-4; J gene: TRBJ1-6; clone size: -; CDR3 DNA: TGTGCCAGCAGTGGACAGGGGACCTCCTATAATTCACCCCTCCACTTT; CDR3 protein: CASSGQGTSYNSPLHF
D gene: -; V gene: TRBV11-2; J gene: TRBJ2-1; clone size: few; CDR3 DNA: TGTGCCAGCAGCTTTTTGGACAGTGGCGTCAATGAGCAGTTCTTC; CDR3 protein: CASSFLDSGVNEQFF
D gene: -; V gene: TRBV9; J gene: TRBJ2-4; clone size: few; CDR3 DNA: TGTGCCAGCAGCGTAGGGGTTCGGGGCAAAAACATTCAGTACTTC; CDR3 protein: CASSVGVRGKNIQYF
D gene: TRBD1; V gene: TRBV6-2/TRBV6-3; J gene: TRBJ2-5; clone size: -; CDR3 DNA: TGTGCCAGCAGTTACTTCCGGACAGGGGTAATAGAGACCCAGTACTTC; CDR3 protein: CASSYFRTGVIETQYF
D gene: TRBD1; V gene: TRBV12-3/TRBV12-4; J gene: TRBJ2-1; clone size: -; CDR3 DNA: TGTGCCAGCAGTCCCGGGACAGGGGGAGGCAATGAGCAGTTCTTC; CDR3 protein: CASSPGTGGGNEQFF
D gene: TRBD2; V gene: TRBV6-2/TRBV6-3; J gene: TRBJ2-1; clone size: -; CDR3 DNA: TGTGCCAGCAGTACGCCGGTAGCGGGTCTCTACAATGAGCAGTTCTTC; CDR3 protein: CASSTPVAGLYNEQFF
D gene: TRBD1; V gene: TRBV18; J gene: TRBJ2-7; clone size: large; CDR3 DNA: TGTGCCAGCTCATCAACAGGGGTTAGCGAGCAGTACTTC; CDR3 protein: CASSSTGVSEQYF
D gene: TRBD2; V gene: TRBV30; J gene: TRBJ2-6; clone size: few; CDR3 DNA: TGTGCCTGGAGTGGGCGGGGGGCCCCTGGGGCCAACGTCCTGACTTTC; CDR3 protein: CAWSGRGAPGANVLTF
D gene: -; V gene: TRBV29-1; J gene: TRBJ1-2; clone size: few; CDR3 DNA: TGCAGCGCCGGAGGATATAACTATGGCTACACCTTC; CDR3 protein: CSAGGYNYGYTF
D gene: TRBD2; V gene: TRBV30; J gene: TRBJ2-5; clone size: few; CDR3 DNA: TGTGCCGGGGGGAGACTAGCGGGGAGCCAAGAGACCCAGTACTTC; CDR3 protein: CAGGRLAGSQETQYF
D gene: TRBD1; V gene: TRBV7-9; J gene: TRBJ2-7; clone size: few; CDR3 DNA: TGTGCCAGCAGCTTAGCGGGGACAGGGTTGTACTTC; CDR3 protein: CASSLAGTGLYF
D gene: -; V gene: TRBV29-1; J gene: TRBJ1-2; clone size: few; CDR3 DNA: TGCAGCGCCGAAGGGGTTGGCTACACCTTC; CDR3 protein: CSAEGVGYTF
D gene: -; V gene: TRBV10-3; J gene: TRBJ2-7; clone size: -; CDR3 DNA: TGTGCCATCAGTGAGCCGGACTCCTACGAGCAGTACTTC; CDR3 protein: CAISEPDSYEQYF
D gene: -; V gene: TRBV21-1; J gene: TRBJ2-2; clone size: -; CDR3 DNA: TGTGCCAGCAGCTCTGGGAGACAGGGACCCGGGGAGCTGTTTTTT; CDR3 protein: CASSSGRQGPGELFF
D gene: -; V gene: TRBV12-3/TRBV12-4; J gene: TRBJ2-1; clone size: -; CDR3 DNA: TGTGCCAGCAGTTTAAGTGGGTTGAATGAGCAGTTCTTC; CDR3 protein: CASSLSGLNEQFF